Listed here are 4 T cell receptor beta chains from one sample, sequenced in a study of CD8 T cells in Susac syndrome (dated by TCRdb to between 2018 and 2020). Library preparation was by the immunoSEQ multiplex PCR assay. RNA was extracted with the RNeasy kit and roughly 0.45 to 1 ug was reverse transcribed using random hexamers. TCRdb redid the processing of the public reads, applying fastp at Q25 and MiXCR, and retained in-frame beta chains. Rows matching on CDR3 protein sequence are summarized as one entry with the most common DNA and genes. The sample table lists about 250,000 distinct CDR3 sequences, around 93% of them with a count of one. Roughly 0.072% of the sample is in the top ten clones. The source material was CD4+ T cells from PBMCs. The receptor source for this set is a human donor with multiple sclerosis.

The chain recombines TRBV7-3 with TRBJ1-4, with D perhaps matching TRBD1 (5 bases). Between the trimmed V and J ends, which lost 5 bases and 8 bases, there was a span of 12 bases. CDR1 SGHTA and CDR2 FQGTGA come from the germline V gene. The CDR3 sequence is 13 residues long. CDR3 amino acids: CASSPGLGEKLFF. The CDR3 DNA reads TGTGCCAGCAGCCCGGGACTCGGGGAAAAACTGTTTTTT.

This chain joins TRBV5-1 and TRBJ1-4; D gene ambiguous. The ends were cut back, 4 bases at V and 6 bases at J, with 13 bases in the middle. CDR1 is SGHRS and CDR2 is YFSETQ in the germline V gene. This CDR3 is built from 14 residues. Here the CDR3 reads CASSPRAGDEKLFF. DNA of the CDR3: TGCGCCAGCAGCCCAAGGGCAGGTGATGAAAAACTGTTTTTT.

This clonotype was picked up a small number of times. The chain combines TRBV9 with TRBJ1-5, with D maybe TRBD1 (6 bases). Between the trimmed V and J ends, which lost 4 bases and 3 bases, there was a span of 11 bases. This CDR3 contains 14 residues. Germline V lookup: CDR1 SGDLS, CDR2 YYNGEE. CDR3 residues: CASSQTGSNQPQHF. Written as DNA, the CDR3 is TGTGCCAGCAGCCAAACAGGGTCCAATCAGCCCCAGCATTTT.

CDR3 in amino acids: CAWSPQGPSYEQYF. Written as DNA, the CDR3 is TGTGCCTGGAGCCCGCAGGGGCCGTCCTACGAGCAGTACTTC. The chain carries TRBV30 and TRBJ2-7; D is possibly TRBD1 (6 bases). Germline CDR1 reads GTSNPN; CDR2 reads SVGIG (reference sequence). V was pared by 3 bases and J by 1 base, with 13 bases between. This CDR3 is built from 14 residues.